The rows below give T cell receptor beta chains drawn from one sample of a study of cytomegalovirus exposure and HLA in healthy donors. Clones were read by immunoSEQ multiplex PCR, and TCRdb kept only the in-frame ones, dropping some. Of tens of thousands of clones listed, about 85% are singletons. The sequencing input was PBMCs. The receptors stem from a female donor in good health and CMV-seronegative. The CDR3 runs from the conserved cysteine through the conserved F or W. The order of the fields is V gene, J gene, D gene, clone size, CDR3 protein, CDR3 DNA. The D gene is left open where the match is weak. Where a row states a size, it is once, few, many or the class of an expanded clone; other rows omit it.

V gene: TRBV29-1
J gene: TRBJ2-7
D gene: TRBD1
clone size: NA
CDR3 protein: CSVGDRGYEQYF
CDR3 DNA: TGCAGCGTTGGGGACAGGGGGTACGAGCAGTACTTC

V gene: TRBV6-5
J gene: TRBJ1-2
D gene: TRBD1
clone size: NA
CDR3 protein: CASSSTTTGGSYGYTF
CDR3 DNA: TGTGCCAGCAGTTCAACGACGACAGGGGGGTCCTATGGCTACACCTTC

V gene: TRBV18
J gene: TRBJ2-5
D gene: NA
clone size: NA
CDR3 protein: CASSPRVGGVAETQYF
CDR3 DNA: TGTGCCAGCTCACCACGTGTTGGCGGGGTAGCAGAGACCCAGTACTTC

V gene: TRBV6-5
J gene: TRBJ1-6
D gene: NA
clone size: NA
CDR3 protein: CASSLTRYNSPLHF
CDR3 DNA: TGTGCCAGCAGTTTAACGCGTTATAATTCACCCCTCCACTTT

V gene: TRBV2
J gene: TRBJ1-4
D gene: TRBD1
clone size: NA
CDR3 protein: CASSDLVVGGRHEKLFF
CDR3 DNA: TGTGCCAGCAGTGATTTGGTTGTAGGGGGCAGGCATGAAAAACTGTTTTTT

V gene: TRBV10-2
J gene: TRBJ2-2
D gene: NA
clone size: NA
CDR3 protein: CASSRTAPNTGELFF
CDR3 DNA: TGCGCCAGCAGTCGGACAGCTCCGAACACCGGGGAGCTGTTTTTT

V gene: TRBV6-5
J gene: TRBJ2-5
D gene: NA
clone size: NA
CDR3 protein: CASSRTRYQETQYF
CDR3 DNA: TGTGCCAGCAGTCGAACGCGGTACCAAGAGACCCAGTACTTC

V gene: TRBV4-3
J gene: TRBJ1-3
D gene: TRBD1
clone size: NA
CDR3 protein: CASTSDRGRGNTIYF
CDR3 DNA: TGCGCCAGCACCTCAGACAGGGGGCGAGGAAACACCATATATTTT

V gene: TRBV7-3
J gene: TRBJ2-3
D gene: TRBD1
clone size: NA
CDR3 protein: CASSLTASGQGSTSTDTQYF
CDR3 DNA: TGTGCCAGCAGCTTAACGGCATCGGGACAGGGGAGTACTAGCACAGATACGCAGTATTTT

V gene: TRBV10-1
J gene: TRBJ1-3
D gene: NA
clone size: NA
CDR3 protein: CASYPDSVIVDTIYF
CDR3 DNA: TGCGCCAGCTATCCGGACAGTGTCATTGTAGACACCATATATTTT

V gene: TRBV18
J gene: TRBJ2-1
D gene: TRBD2
clone size: once
CDR3 protein: CASSPRASGNQAGSYNEQFF
CDR3 DNA: TGTGCCAGCTCACCAAGGGCTAGCGGAAACCAGGCGGGGTCCTACAATGAGCAGTTCTTC

V gene: TRBV5-1
J gene: TRBJ1-1
D gene: NA
clone size: NA
CDR3 protein: CASSSRTVGPEEAFF
CDR3 DNA: TGCGCCAGCAGCTCCCGGACAGTTGGGCCCGAAGAAGCTTTCTTT

V gene: TRBV6-4
J gene: TRBJ2-1
D gene: TRBD2
clone size: few
CDR3 protein: CASSRLAGGPESEQFF
CDR3 DNA: TGTGCCAGCAGTCGACTAGCGGGGGGGCCGGAAAGTGAGCAGTTCTTC

V gene: TRBV19
J gene: TRBJ2-7
D gene: TRBD1
clone size: NA
CDR3 protein: CASSITPGQNSYEQYF
CDR3 DNA: TGTGCCAGTAGTATAACCCCGGGACAGAACTCCTACGAGCAGTACTTC

V gene: TRBV7-3
J gene: TRBJ2-2
D gene: TRBD2
clone size: NA
CDR3 protein: CASSPALAAVDGELFF
CDR3 DNA: TGTGCCAGCAGCCCCGCTCTAGCGGCCGTCGACGGGGAGCTGTTTTTT

V gene: TRBV2
J gene: TRBJ1-2
D gene: TRBD1
clone size: NA
CDR3 protein: CARDRPRDSGSQMGNYGYTF
CDR3 DNA: TGTGCCAGAGACCGCCCCAGGGACAGCGGATCACAGATGGGGAACTATGGCTACACCTTC

V gene: TRBV10-3
J gene: TRBJ2-7
D gene: NA
clone size: NA
CDR3 protein: CAISVGQASSYEQYF
CDR3 DNA: TGTGCCATCAGTGTTGGTCAGGCGAGCTCCTACGAGCAGTACTTC

V gene: TRBV9
J gene: TRBJ2-1
D gene: TRBD2
clone size: NA
CDR3 protein: CASSAGTSGSKDNEQFF
CDR3 DNA: TGTGCCAGCTCAGCCGGGACTAGCGGGAGCAAGGACAATGAGCAGTTCTTC

V gene: TRBV19
J gene: TRBJ2-5
D gene: NA
clone size: NA
CDR3 protein: CASSPYPDSKETQYF
CDR3 DNA: TGTGCCAGTAGCCCATACCCGGACAGTAAAGAGACCCAGTACTTC

V gene: TRBV7-2
J gene: TRBJ2-1
D gene: NA
clone size: NA
CDR3 protein: CASSLAMRINLYNEQFF
CDR3 DNA: TGTGCCAGCAGCTTAGCGATGCGCATTAATCTCTACAATGAGCAGTTCTTC

V gene: TRBV7-3
J gene: TRBJ2-2
D gene: NA
clone size: NA
CDR3 protein: CASSLGLGRGNTGELFF
CDR3 DNA: TGTGCCAGCAGCTTAGGCCTGGGCAGGGGGAACACCGGGGAGCTGTTTTTT

V gene: TRBV27
J gene: TRBJ1-5
D gene: TRBD1
clone size: NA
CDR3 protein: CASTETGGVTQPQHF
CDR3 DNA: TGTGCCAGCACCGAGACAGGGGGTGTCACTCAGCCCCAGCATTTT

V gene: TRBV7-9
J gene: TRBJ1-2
D gene: NA
clone size: NA
CDR3 protein: CASSLAGLSEEYGYTF
CDR3 DNA: TGTGCCAGCAGCTTAGCGGGACTAAGCGAGGAGTATGGCTACACCTTC